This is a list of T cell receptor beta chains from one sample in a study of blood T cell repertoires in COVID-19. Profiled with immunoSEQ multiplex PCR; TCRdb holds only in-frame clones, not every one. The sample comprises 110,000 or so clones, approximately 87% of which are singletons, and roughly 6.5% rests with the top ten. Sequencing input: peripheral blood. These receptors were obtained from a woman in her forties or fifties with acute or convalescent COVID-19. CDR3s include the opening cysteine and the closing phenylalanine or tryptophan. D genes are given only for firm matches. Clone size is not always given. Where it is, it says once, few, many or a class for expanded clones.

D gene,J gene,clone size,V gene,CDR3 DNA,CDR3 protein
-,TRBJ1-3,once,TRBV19,TGTGCCAGTAGAGGACACCTGAGCTCTGGAAACACCATATATTTT,CASRGHLSSGNTIYF
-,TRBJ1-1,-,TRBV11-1,TGTGCCAGCAGCTTAGAGAGCAACACTGAAGCTTTCTTT,CASSLESNTEAFF
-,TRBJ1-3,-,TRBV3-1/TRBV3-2,TGTGCCAGCAGCCACCGATGGACACCTGGAAACACCATATATTTT,CASSHRWTPGNTIYF
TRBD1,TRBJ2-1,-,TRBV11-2,TGTGCCAGCAGGCCCTGGGGGACAGGAAGTTTAAATGAGCAGTTCTTC,CASRPWGTGSLNEQFF
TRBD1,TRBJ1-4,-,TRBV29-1,TGCAGCGTCCGAAGAACACAGGCAGGGGGTGAAAAACTGTTTTTT,CSVRRTQAGGEKLFF
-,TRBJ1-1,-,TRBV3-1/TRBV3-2,TGTGCCAGCAGCCACGGGGGGGAAGCTTTCTTT,CASSHGGEAFF
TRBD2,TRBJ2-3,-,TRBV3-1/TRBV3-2,TGTGCCAGCAGCCAAGGCTACACTAGCGGGATTTTCACAGATACGCAGTATTTT,CASSQGYTSGIFTDTQYF
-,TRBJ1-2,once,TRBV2,TGTGCCAGCAGTGTAGGGAGGGACTATGGCTACACCTTC,CASSVGRDYGYTF
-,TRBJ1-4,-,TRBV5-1,TGCGCCAGCAGCTTGGCCGTAGCAGGACAGGAAAAACTGTTTTTT,CASSLAVAGQEKLFF
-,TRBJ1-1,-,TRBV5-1,TGCGCCAGCAGAAGCGGACAGACGAACACTGAAGCTTTCTTT,CASRSGQTNTEAFF
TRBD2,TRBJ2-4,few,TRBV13,TGTGCCAGCAGCTTCGGGGGGAGGACCAAAAACATTCAGTACTTC,CASSFGGRTKNIQYF
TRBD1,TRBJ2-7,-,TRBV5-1,TGCGCCAGCAGCTGGGGCGACAGGGACTCCTACGAGCAGTACTTC,CASSWGDRDSYEQYF
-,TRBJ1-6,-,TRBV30,TGTGCCTGGAGCATATACAGGGTTAGATCACCCCTCCACTTT,CAWSIYRVRSPLHF
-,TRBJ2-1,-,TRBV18,TGTGCCAGCTCACCACAAGGGGCCAACCTATACAATGAGCAGTTCTTC,CASSPQGANLYNEQFF
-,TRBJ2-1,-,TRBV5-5,TGTGCCAGCAGCTTGGCTAACCAGGGGTCCAATGAGCAGTTCTTC,CASSLANQGSNEQFF
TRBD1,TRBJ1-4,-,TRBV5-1,TGCGCCAGCAGCCCGACCCCAGGGGGATTGAATGAAAAACTGTTTTTT,CASSPTPGGLNEKLFF
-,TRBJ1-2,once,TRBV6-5,TGTGCCAGCAGCCCGATCAGGGGTAACTATGGCTACACCTTC,CASSPIRGNYGYTF
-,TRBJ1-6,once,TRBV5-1,TGCGCCAGCAGCTCCGGCCCGAGCCAGGTATCTAATTCACCCCTCCACTTT,CASSSGPSQVSNSPLHF
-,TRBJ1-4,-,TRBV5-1,TGCGCCAGCAGCCCCTCTGCGGGCCATAATGAAAAACTGTTTTTT,CASSPSAGHNEKLFF
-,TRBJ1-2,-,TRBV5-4,TGTGCCAGCAGCTCAAAAACGGCGGGGTTGCTTAACTATGGCTACACCTTC,CASSSKTAGLLNYGYTF
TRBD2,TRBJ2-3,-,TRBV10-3,TGTGCCATCAGTGAGCGGCTAGCGGGGGGCAGCACAGATACGCAGTATTTT,CAISERLAGGSTDTQYF
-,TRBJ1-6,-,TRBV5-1,TGCGCCAGCAGCTTGGGACACTCCTCCTATAATTCACCCCTCCACTTT,CASSLGHSSYNSPLHF
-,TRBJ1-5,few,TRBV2,TGTGCCAGCAGTGATCGGGGACAACCCCAGCATTTT,CASSDRGQPQHF
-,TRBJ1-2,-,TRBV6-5,TGTGCCAGCAATCCAGGGACAAATTATGGCTACACCTTC,CASNPGTNYGYTF
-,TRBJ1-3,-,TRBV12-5,TGTGCTAGTTCTGGGCTTAGCTCTGGAAACACCATATATTTT,CASSGLSSGNTIYF
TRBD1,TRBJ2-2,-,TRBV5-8,TGTGCCAGCAGCTTAACAGGGGGTCTGGGCGGGGAGCTGTTTTTT,CASSLTGGLGGELFF
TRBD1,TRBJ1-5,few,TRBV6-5,TGTGCCAGCAGTATGGGGACAGTCGGCAATCAGCCCCAGCATTTT,CASSMGTVGNQPQHF
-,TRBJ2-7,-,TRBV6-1,TGTGCCAGCAGTGACCGGGTTGGAAAATACGAGCAGTACTTC,CASSDRVGKYEQYF
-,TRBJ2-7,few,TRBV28,TGTGCCAGCAGTTTCACCGGCAGGGATATTTACGAGCAGTACTTC,CASSFTGRDIYEQYF
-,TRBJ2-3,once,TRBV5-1,TGCGCCAGCAGCTTACTAGGGTTCACAGATACGCAGTATTTT,CASSLLGFTDTQYF
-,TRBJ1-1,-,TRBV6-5,TGTGCCAGCAGTTGGCAGGTAGGGGACACTGAAGCTTTCTTT,CASSWQVGDTEAFF
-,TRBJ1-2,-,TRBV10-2,TGCGCCAGCAGCCGGGACTATGGCTACACCTTC,CASSRDYGYTF
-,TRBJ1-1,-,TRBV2,TGTGCCAGCAGTCGACGGGTGGTAAGGAACACTGAAGCTTTCTTT,CASSRRVVRNTEAFF
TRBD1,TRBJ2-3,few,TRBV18,TGTGCCAGCTCAACGCGACAGGGGGCAGCGGATACGCAGTATTTT,CASSTRQGAADTQYF
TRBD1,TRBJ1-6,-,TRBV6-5,TGTGCCAGCAGTTACGGAGGGGGCGGGTCACCCCTCCACTTT,CASSYGGGGSPLHF
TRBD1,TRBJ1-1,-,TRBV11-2,TGTGCCAGCAGGGATGGACAGGGTTTGAACACTGAAGCTTTCTTT,CASRDGQGLNTEAFF
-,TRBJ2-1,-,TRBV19,TGTGCCAGTAGTAACGGCCCGACACCCGCCTACAATGAGCAGTTCTTC,CASSNGPTPAYNEQFF
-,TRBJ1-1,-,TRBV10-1,TGCGCCAGCAGTGACGGAGACAGAATGAACACTGAAGCTTTCTTT,CASSDGDRMNTEAFF
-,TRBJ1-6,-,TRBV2,TGTGCCAGCAGTGAATCCTGGGGGGATTCACCCCTCCACTTT,CASSESWGDSPLHF
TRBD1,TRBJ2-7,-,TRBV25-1,TGTGCCAGCAGTGAGGGGGACAGGGACAGCGACGAGCAGTACTTC,CASSEGDRDSDEQYF
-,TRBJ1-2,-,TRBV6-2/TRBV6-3,TGTGCCAGCAGCCCGTACTGGCCCGCGAGGGATGGAGTTAACTATGGCTACACCTTC,CASSPYWPARDGVNYGYTF
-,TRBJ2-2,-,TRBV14,TGTGCCAGCAGCCAATTCTTAGCTAGCGGGGAGCTGTTTTTT,CASSQFLASGELFF
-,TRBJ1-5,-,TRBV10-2,TGCGCCAGCAGTGGGGGAGTGGGGAACCTCAATCAGCCCCAGCATTTT,CASSGGVGNLNQPQHF
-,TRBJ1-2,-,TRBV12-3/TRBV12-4,TGTGCCAGCAGTTTCGGGGGTTATGGCTACACCTTC,CASSFGGYGYTF
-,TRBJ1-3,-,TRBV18,TGTGCCAGCTCACCAAGCAGGACTGGAAACACCATATATTTT,CASSPSRTGNTIYF
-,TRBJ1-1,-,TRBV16,TGTGCCAGCAGCCAACAGCGGGCTGCTGAAGCTTTCTTT,CASSQQRAAEAFF
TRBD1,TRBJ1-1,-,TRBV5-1,TGCGCCAGCAGCTTGGAAGGGACAGGGGGAGCCGTGAACACTGAAGCTTTCTTT,CASSLEGTGGAVNTEAFF
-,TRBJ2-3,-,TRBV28,TGTGCCAGCAGTCCCCCCGGGGTTTCAGATACGCAGTATTTT,CASSPPGVSDTQYF
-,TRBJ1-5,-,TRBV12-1,TGTGCCAGCAGCGATCGGACAGGGGTCGGGGGAGATCAGCCCCAGCATTTT,CASSDRTGVGGDQPQHF